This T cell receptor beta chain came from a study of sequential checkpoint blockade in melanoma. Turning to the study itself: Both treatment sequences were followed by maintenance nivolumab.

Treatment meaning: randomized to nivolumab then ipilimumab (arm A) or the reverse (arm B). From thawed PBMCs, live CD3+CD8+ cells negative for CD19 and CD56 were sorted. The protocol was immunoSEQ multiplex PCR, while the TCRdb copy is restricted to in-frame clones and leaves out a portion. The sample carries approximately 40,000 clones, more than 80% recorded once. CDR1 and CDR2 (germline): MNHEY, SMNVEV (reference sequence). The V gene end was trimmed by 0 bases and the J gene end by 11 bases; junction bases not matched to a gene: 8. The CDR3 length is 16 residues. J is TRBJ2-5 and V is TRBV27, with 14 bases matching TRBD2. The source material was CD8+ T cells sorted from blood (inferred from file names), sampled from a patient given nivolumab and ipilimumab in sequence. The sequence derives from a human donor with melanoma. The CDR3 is CASSLSPGLAGVEQYF. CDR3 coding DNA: TGTGCCAGCAGTTTATCTCCGGGACTAGCGGGAGTTGAGCAGTACTTC.